The T cell receptor beta chain described here comes from a study of T cells after yellow fever vaccination. General study points: A large majority of primary-vaccination clones showed up again after the booster (approximately 96% CD4, approximately 90% CD8). Overlap between CD4 and CD8 compartments was detected for a small share of clonotypes. One caveat is that FACS-sorted repertoires could contain abundant clonotypes contaminating from the bulk population.

Of note for this clonotype: The target antigen is unknown. Mismatch with germline at one junction end may stem from a read error.

This CDR3 spans 12 amino acids. Germline loops: CDR1 KGHSH, CDR2 LQKENI. It was through 5'RACE template switching that TCR cDNA was made, with a universal primer site and UMIs added. TCRdb used MiXCR to reprocess the 5' RACE reads, holding one entry per CDR3 protein. Among 250,000 or so distinct CDR3 sequences listed, approximately 6.3% were seen once. Sequencing was performed on CD4+ T cells sorted from PBMCs, taken on the day of the yellow fever booster vaccination. The clonotype comes from a man in his thirties or forties who received the YFV17D yellow fever vaccine. The chain recombines TRBV18 with TRBJ2-3, with D possibly matching TRBD1 (5 bases). CDR3 DNA sequence: TGTGCCAGCTCACCACCCGGCCAACCGAAGGGGTTT. It codes for CASSPPGQPKGF.